The clone carrying this TCR beta chain turned up a few times. Antigen: not known. Deletions cut 0 bases from V and 2 bases from J, with 13 bases between. Looked up from germline, CDR1 is MNHEY and CDR2 is SVGEGT. This CDR3 is 17 amino acids long. The sample comes from a study of T cell repertoires in cytomegalovirus infection. Study-wide findings and caveats: HLA-C-restricted CMV clonotypes gave the most frequent clonotype in two of eight donors.

A single record per CDR3 protein comes from TCRdb applying MiXCR to the reads. The table includes approximately 76,000 distinct CDR3 sequences, 35% to 50% detected once. This sequence originates from a human donor in good health (CMV status not recorded). Some clones in this sample may be carry-over from other donors' samples. V is TRBV6-2 or TRBV6-3 and J is TRBJ2-2; tentative D call: TRBD1 (6 bases). Sequences were derived from CD8+ T cells from cultured PBMCs, sampled from culture after CMV antigen stimulation. In DNA form, the CDR3 reads TGTGCCAGCAGTTACTCCAGGGGAACTCTAAACACCGGGGAGCTGTTTTTT. This encodes CASSYSRGTLNTGELFF.